The 5 T cell receptor beta chains below were found in one sample sequenced in a study of identical twins. MiXCR was run by TCRdb on the 5' RACE reads, yielding one entry per CDR3 protein. The sample has 750,000 to 950,000 distinct CDR3 sequences; roughly 12% are singletons. These data were also filed under a second study, of yellow fever vaccine responses in identical twins.

Sequenced: PBMCs. All receptors come from a woman aged 18-35 years in good health.

The rearrangement uses TRBV14 and TRBJ2-3; D is unclear. The V end lost 0 bases, the J end lost 0 bases, and 7 bases lay between the germline ends. Germline V gives CDR1 SGHDN, CDR2 FVKESK. This CDR3 has 15 residues. The CDR3: CASSQERISTDTQYF. The CDR3, as DNA: TGTGCCAGCAGCCAAGAGCGTATAAGCACAGATACGCAGTATTTT.

This clonotype was recorded a few times. Here the CDR3 reads CASSPWSAEQYF. The DNA of the CDR3 is TGTGCCAGCAGCCCCTGGTCTGCCGAGCAGTACTTC. The chain has TRBV7-9 and TRBJ2-7, with D unresolved. Germline loops: CDR1 SEHNR, CDR2 FQNEAQ (reference sequence). CDR3 length: 12 amino acids. The germline V and J ends were trimmed by 5 bases and 6 bases, with 11 bases remaining between them. The variable domain in full, with the rest retrieved from reference TRBV7-9 and TRBJ2-7, is DTGVSQNPRHKITKRGQNVTFRCDPISEHNRLYWYRQTLGQGPEFLTYFQNEAQLEKSRLLSDRFSAERPKGSFSTLEIQRTEQGDSAMYLCASSPWSAEQYFGPGTRLTVT.

The chain is built from TRBV2 and TRBJ1-6; D remains ambiguous. Germline V gives CDR1 SNHLY, CDR2 FYNNEI. Trimming took off 6 bases at V and 6 bases at J, with 12 bases between the two ends. This CDR3 comprises 14 residues. The CDR3 region is CASSPWAPNSPLHF. The CDR3 DNA is TGTGCCAGCAGCCCATGGGCCCCTAATTCACCCCTCCACTTT.

V gene TRBV12-3 or TRBV12-4 combines with J gene TRBJ2-1; no clear D. This CDR3 has 14 amino acids. V was pared by 6 bases and J by 8 bases, with 17 bases between. The CDR3 is CASRYQTGGYEQFF. CDR3 nucleotides: TGTGCCAGCAGGTACCAAACGGGTGGGTATGAGCAGTTCTTC.

The chain employs TRBV7-2 and TRBJ1-1; unclear D gene. Germline CDR1 is SGHTA and CDR2 is FQGNSA. This CDR3 is built from 14 residues. Trimming removed 3 bases from V and 4 bases from J, with 12 bases in between. CDR3 nucleotides: TGTGCCAGCAGCTTTGATAGTTCAAGCACTGAAGCTTTCTTT. It is translated as CASSFDSSSTEAFF.